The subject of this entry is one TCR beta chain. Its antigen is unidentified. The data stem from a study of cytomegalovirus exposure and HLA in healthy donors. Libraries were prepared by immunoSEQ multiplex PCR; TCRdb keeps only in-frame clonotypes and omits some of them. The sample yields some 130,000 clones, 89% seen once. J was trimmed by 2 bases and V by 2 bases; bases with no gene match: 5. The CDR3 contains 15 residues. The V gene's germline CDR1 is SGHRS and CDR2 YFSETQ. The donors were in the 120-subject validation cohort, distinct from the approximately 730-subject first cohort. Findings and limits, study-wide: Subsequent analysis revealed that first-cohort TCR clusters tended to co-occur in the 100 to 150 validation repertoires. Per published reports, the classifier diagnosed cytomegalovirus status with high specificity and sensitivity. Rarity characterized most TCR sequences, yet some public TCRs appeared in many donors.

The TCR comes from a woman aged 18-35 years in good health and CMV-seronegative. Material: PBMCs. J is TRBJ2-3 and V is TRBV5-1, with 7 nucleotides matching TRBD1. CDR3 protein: CASSLMTGTTDTQYF. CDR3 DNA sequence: TGCGCCAGCAGCTTAATGACAGGGACCACAGATACGCAGTATTTT.